This T cell receptor beta chain emerged from a study of blood T cell repertoires in COVID-19. Study summary: T cells, B-cell-depleted T cells, or PBMCs supplied cDNA or gDNA.

The age range of participants was about 18 to 95 years, with residence in under 25 US areas. Per the study methods: The authors estimated nucleated cell counts from reference gene primer amplification. Libraries were prepared by immunoSEQ multiplex PCR; TCRdb keeps only in-frame clonotypes and omits some of them. V, J and clone size are taken as reported in that table, and D and trimming were inferred from the DNA itself. The data contain about 400,000 clones, under 90% of them singletons. Germline CDR1 and CDR2: SQVTM and ANQGSEA. V was pared by 4 bases and J by 7 bases, with 25 bases of the junction left unmatched. The CDR3 has 19 residues.

The clonotype comes from a woman between 25 and 40 years old who had recovered from COVID-19. The source material was PBMCs or T cells enriched from blood (not recorded which). The V gene is TRBV29-1, the J gene TRBJ2-1; 7 positions match TRBD2. The CDR3 region is CSVVSLSSWEGGDMNEQFF. DNA for the CDR3: TGCAGCGTTGTGAGTCTCTCTAGCTGGGAGGGAGGGGATATGAATGAGCAGTTCTTC.